A single sample is the source of the 19 T cell receptor beta chains below, sequenced in a study of cytomegalovirus exposure and HLA in healthy donors. Amplification used 60 Vbeta primers and 13 Jbeta primers. Sequenced by immunoSEQ multiplex PCR; TCRdb stores in-frame clones only, minus some. The sample includes roughly 150,000 clones, roughly 65% of them seen just once. Sequencing was done on a sample of PBMCs. The receptor set was obtained from a man aged 55 to 69 in good health and CMV-seronegative.

The chain carries TRBV28 and TRBJ1-1, with D perhaps TRBD1 (6 bases). This CDR3 has 16 amino acids. V was clipped by 5 bases and J by 3 bases, with 19 bases between them. CDR1 and CDR2 (germline): MDHEN, SYDVKM. CDR3 nucleotide sequence: TGTGCCAGCAGTCCAAAACAGGGAATTACGGACACTGAAGCTTTCTTT. Amino acid sequence: CASSPKQGITDTEAFF.

The rearrangement links TRBV19 to TRBJ2-5; maybe TRBD1 (5 bases). From germline, CDR1 is LNHDA and CDR2 SQIVND (reference sequence). The length of the CDR3 is 14 residues. The ends were cut back, 0 bases at V and 7 bases at J, with 12 bases in the middle. The CDR3 is CASSIDPGMGTQYF. In nucleotides, the CDR3 is TGTGCCAGTAGTATAGATCCAGGGATGGGGACCCAGTACTTC.

The chain uses TRBV30 and TRBJ1-1; TRBD1 matches 8 bases. This CDR3 is 14 amino acids long. Germline CDR1 GTSNPN, CDR2 SVGIG (reference sequence). V was pared by 6 bases and J by 4 bases, with 10 bases of the junction left unmatched. The CDR3 reads CACTQGVWGTEAFF. CDR3 coding DNA: TGTGCCTGCACACAGGGGGTTTGGGGCACTGAAGCTTTCTTT.

This chain uses TRBV7-9 with TRBJ1-4; the D gene is possibly TRBD1 (5 bases). CDR1 is SEHNR, CDR2 FQNEAQ, per germline (reference sequence). This CDR3 spans 19 amino acids. Trimming removed 3 bases at V and 5 bases at J, with 25 bases between. DNA of the CDR3: TGTGCCAGCAGCTTTTCCCTGGGTTGGGGCAGCTCCCTAAATGAAAAACTGTTTTTT. Residues: CASSFSLGWGSSLNEKLFF. The variable domain in full, with the rest retrieved from reference TRBV7-9 and TRBJ1-4, is DTGVSQNPRHKITKRGQNVTFRCDPISEHNRLYWYRQTLGQGPEFLTYFQNEAQLEKSRLLSDRFSAERPKGSFSTLEIQRTEQGDSAMYLCASSFSLGWGSSLNEKLFFGSGTQLSVL.

This chain links TRBV5-1 with TRBJ2-2; D ambiguous. Germline assignment: CDR1 SGHRS and CDR2 YFSETQ. The CDR3 contains 14 residues. V was pared by 4 bases and J by 5 bases, with 12 bases between. Here the CDR3 DNA reads TGCGCCAGCAGCCTTCCTACAGCAACCGGGGAGCTGTTTTTT. Translation: CASSLPTATGELFF.

This clone was counted once. The chain links TRBV7-2 to TRBJ2-1; tentatively, D is TRBD2 (5 bases). The length of the CDR3 is 13 residues. Germline assignment: CDR1 SGHTA and CDR2 FQGNSA. V dropped 5 bases and J dropped 10 bases, with 15 bases sitting between them. CDR3 sequence: CASSLLASGEQFF. CDR3 coding DNA: TGTGCCAGCAGCCTCCTAGCTTCGGGGGAGCAGTTCTTC.

This chain links TRBV2 with TRBJ2-2; 11 bases match TRBD2. V was clipped by 6 bases and J by 7 bases; unmatched bases: 10. Germline V lookup: CDR1 SNHLY, CDR2 FYNNEI. CDR3 size: 16 residues. Here the CDR3 DNA reads TGTGCCAGCAGGGAACTAGCGGGAGTAGGTATCGGGGAGCTGTTTTTT. It encodes CASRELAGVGIGELFF.

This chain connects TRBV6-5 to TRBJ2-7, with 11 bases that match TRBD2. Per germline, CDR1 MNHEY and CDR2 SVGAGI. Trimming removed 5 bases from V and 3 bases from J; junction bases left unmatched: 6. This CDR3 is built from 15 residues. Here the CDR3 DNA reads TGTGCCAGCAGTCCACTAGCGGGAGTAGTCTACGAGCAGTACTTC. It yields the protein CASSPLAGVVYEQYF.

This sequence joins TRBV19 and TRBJ1-1; D is ambiguous. The CDR3 is 14 amino acids. Germline values: CDR1 LNHDA, CDR2 SQIVND (reference sequence). Deletions cut 6 bases from V and 7 bases from J, with 18 bases between. The DNA for the CDR3 is TGTGCCAGTAGGATAAACGGGGTCGATGGTGAAGCTTTCTTT. This translates into CASRINGVDGEAFF.

In its sample, this clone was seen a few times. This chain links TRBV7-9 with TRBJ2-7, with TRBD2 matching 9 bases. The CDR3 runs 15 residues. V lost 4 bases, J lost 0 bases, and 4 bases stayed unmatched. Germline V lookup: CDR1 SEHNR, CDR2 FQNEAQ (reference sequence). CDR3 bases: TGTGCCAGCAGCTCCCCGACTAGCGGCTCCTACGAGCAGTACTTC. This translates into CASSSPTSGSYEQYF.

This chain joins TRBV4-2 and TRBJ2-5; 8 nucleotides agree with TRBD2. J was trimmed by 5 bases and V by 2 bases; bases with no gene match: 10. The CDR3 consists of 16 residues. The V gene's germline CDR1 is LGHNA and CDR2 YNFKEQ. Written as DNA, the CDR3 is TGTGCCAGCAGCCAAAACACGCGGGAGGCCGGGGAGACCCAGTACTTC. It yields the protein CASSQNTREAGETQYF.

The V gene is TRBV4-1, the J gene TRBJ2-5, with 12 positions matching TRBD2. TRBJ2-7 explains the end of the DNA better; the J call may be wrong. This CDR3 comprises 16 residues. The germline CDR1 and CDR2 sequences are MGHRA and YSYEKL. CDR3 in amino acids: CASSPATSGSTYEQYF. CDR3 in DNA: TGCGCCAGCAGCCCCGCGACTAGCGGGAGTACATACGAGCAGTACTTC.

Written as DNA, the CDR3 is TGTGCCAGCAGTTACTTGGACAGGGAGGGAGATACGCAGTATTTT. Residues: CASSYLDREGDTQYF. The J gene is TRBJ2-3, the V gene TRBV6-5; a weak D match, TRBD1 (8 bases). This CDR3 spans 15 amino acids. The V gene lost 1 base and the J gene lost 5 bases, with 13 bases spanning the gap. The germline gives CDR1 MNHEY, CDR2 SVGAGI.

The sample holds a few counts of this clone. The V and J genes are TRBV19 and TRBJ2-2; D call uncertain. Germline V gene data show CDR1 as LNHDA and CDR2 as SQIVND (reference sequence). The CDR3 covers 14 residues. V dropped 4 bases and J dropped 2 bases, with 8 bases sitting between them. The CDR3, as DNA: TGTGCCAGTAGTAGGTGGCCTAACACCGGGGAGCTGTTTTTT. Translating it yields CASSRWPNTGELFF.

This clone was detected a few times. The rearrangement links TRBV4-2 to TRBJ2-5; perhaps TRBD2 as D (5 bases). The CDR3 sequence is 14 residues long. The ends were cut back, 3 bases at V and 2 bases at J, with 10 bases in the middle. Germline V gene sequence: CDR1 LGHNA, CDR2 YNFKEQ. CDR3 residues: CASSQVAMQETQYF. Here the CDR3 DNA reads TGTGCCAGCAGCCAGGTAGCGATGCAAGAGACCCAGTACTTC.

This chain's CDR3 is CASSPRQGSSYNEQFF. CDR3 DNA: TGTGCCAGCAGCCCGAGACAGGGGAGCTCCTACAATGAGCAGTTCTTC. This rearrangement joins TRBV28 to TRBJ2-1, with TRBD1 identical over 8 bases. Germline V CDR1 and CDR2: MDHEN, SYDVKM. The CDR3 sequence is 16 residues long. The V gene end was trimmed by 6 bases and the J gene end by 0 bases; junction bases not matched to a gene: 7.

The chain is built from TRBV7-2 and TRBJ1-2; 9 nucleotides align to TRBD1. The CDR3 covers 14 residues. Germline assignment: CDR1 SGHTA and CDR2 FQGNSA. Losses at the gene ends were 5 bases for V and 4 bases for J; bases not matched to a gene: 5. The CDR3 protein is CASSPRTGAYGYTF. For the CDR3, the DNA is TGTGCCAGCAGCCCCCGGACAGGGGCCTATGGCTACACCTTC.

V is TRBV21-1 and J is TRBJ2-3; TRBD2 is taken as the D call from the table, unchecked against the DNA. TRBV21-1 is annotated as a pseudogene. The CDR3 has 16 residues. CDR3 amino acids: CARLGPLAGSTDTQYF. In nucleotides, the CDR3 is TGTGCCAGGTTGGGGCCTCTAGCGGGGTCGACAGATACGCAGTATTTT.

This chain connects TRBV7-6 to TRBJ2-3; D is possibly TRBD2 (6 bases). CDR1 is SGHVS and CDR2 is FNYEAQ in the germline V gene. This CDR3 is 15 amino acids long. V lost 7 bases to trimming and J lost 4 bases, with 18 bases between them. The CDR3 DNA reads as TGTGCCAGCACCCCGTTGGGGGGTTTCCCAGATACGCAGTATTTT. This sequence encodes CASTPLGGFPDTQYF.